The entry below gives a single TCR beta chain sequence along with its context. Antigen unknown. The sample comes from a study of T cell responses to AZD1222 COVID-19 vaccine. Study findings and constraints: Nearly half of spike-specific TCRs reportedly go after variant regions that carry no mutations.

The assay was immunoSEQ multiplex PCR, and TCRdb's table has in-frame clones only and misses some. The sample records roughly 120,000 clones, about 91% being singletons. The V gene lost 6 bases and the J gene lost 0 bases, with 6 bases spanning the gap. The CDR3 has 13 amino acids. Germline CDR1 and CDR2: ENHRY and SYGVKD. Sequences were derived from peripheral blood, sampled on day 0 of AZD1222 vaccination. The source is an adult in good health. The rearrangement links TRBV10-3 to TRBJ2-1; D gene uncertain. This CDR3 reads CAISGDSYNEQFF. DNA of the CDR3: TGTGCCATCAGCGGTGACTCCTACAATGAGCAGTTCTTC.